Listed below are T cell receptor beta chains from one sample, sequenced in a study of T cells in narcolepsy. Some clones are missing from TCRdb's copy, which holds only in-frame ones; the method was immunoSEQ multiplex PCR. The sample shows some 30,000 clones, more than 75% of them seen only once. The specimen was memory (CD45RA-) CD4+ T cells from blood. These receptors were obtained from a human donor in good health. The CDR3 runs from the conserved cysteine through the conserved F or W. The D gene is left open where the match is weak. Part of the rows lack a size; the others show once, few, many or a class for expanded clones.

j_gene: TRBJ1-1
v_gene: TRBV28
d_gene: NA
abundance: few
CDR3nt: TGTGCCAGCAGTCCTCCCCGGGGAGGGATCAACACTGAAGCTTTCTTT
CDR3aa: CASSPPRGGINTEAFF

j_gene: TRBJ2-5
v_gene: TRBV7-2
d_gene: NA
abundance: NA
CDR3nt: TGTGCCAGCAGCTTAAACCCAGGAGAGACCCAGTACTTC
CDR3aa: CASSLNPGETQYF

j_gene: TRBJ1-3
v_gene: TRBV6-5
d_gene: NA
abundance: NA
CDR3nt: TGTGCCAGCAGTCAACGGGGGGCTGGAAACACCATATATTTT
CDR3aa: CASSQRGAGNTIYF

j_gene: TRBJ2-3
v_gene: TRBV7-2
d_gene: TRBD2
abundance: NA
CDR3nt: TGTGCCAGCAGCTTAAATAGCGGGGGCACAGATACGCAGTATTTT
CDR3aa: CASSLNSGGTDTQYF

j_gene: TRBJ1-5
v_gene: TRBV6-6
d_gene: NA
abundance: NA
CDR3nt: TGTGCCAGCAGTTACGTCCCCCCCAGGAGCAATCAGCCCCAGCATTTT
CDR3aa: CASSYVPPRSNQPQHF

j_gene: TRBJ1-2
v_gene: TRBV27
d_gene: NA
abundance: NA
CDR3nt: TGTGCCAGCAGTTTAAGGGAGGGACCCCCCTATGGCTACACCTTC
CDR3aa: CASSLREGPPYGYTF

j_gene: TRBJ1-5
v_gene: TRBV19
d_gene: NA
abundance: NA
CDR3nt: TGTGCCAGTAGTGTAGGCAATAATCAGCCCCAGCATTTT
CDR3aa: CASSVGNNQPQHF

j_gene: TRBJ1-3
v_gene: TRBV5-8
d_gene: NA
abundance: NA
CDR3nt: TGTGCCAGCAGCTTGCGGGACATCTCTGGAAACACCATATATTTT
CDR3aa: CASSLRDISGNTIYF

j_gene: TRBJ1-1
v_gene: TRBV7-2
d_gene: NA
abundance: NA
CDR3nt: TGTGCCAGCAGCTTCGGGGGGCTTAAAACTGAAGCTTTCTTT
CDR3aa: CASSFGGLKTEAFF

j_gene: TRBJ2-2
v_gene: TRBV5-5
d_gene: NA
abundance: NA
CDR3nt: TGTGCCAGCAGCCTACAGGGTGGGTACACCGGGGAGCTGTTTTTT
CDR3aa: CASSLQGGYTGELFF

j_gene: TRBJ1-6
v_gene: TRBV12-5
d_gene: NA
abundance: NA
CDR3nt: TGTGCTAGTGGTTTGGACCGGGGGCGGACTTCACCCCTCCACTTT
CDR3aa: CASGLDRGRTSPLHF

j_gene: TRBJ2-3
v_gene: TRBV19
d_gene: TRBD2
abundance: few
CDR3nt: TGTGCCAGTAGTTTGGGGGGACTAGAACTTTATACGCAGTATTTT
CDR3aa: CASSLGGLELYTQYF

j_gene: TRBJ1-1
v_gene: TRBV15
d_gene: TRBD1
abundance: NA
CDR3nt: TGTGCCACCAGCAGACCTGACAGGGAGGCTGAAGCTTTCTTT
CDR3aa: CATSRPDREAEAFF

j_gene: TRBJ2-2
v_gene: TRBV4-3
d_gene: NA
abundance: NA
CDR3nt: TGCGCCAGCAGCCATTATCGGGCTTCATACACCGGGGAGCTGTTTTTT
CDR3aa: CASSHYRASYTGELFF

j_gene: TRBJ1-3
v_gene: TRBV15
d_gene: TRBD1
abundance: NA
CDR3nt: TGTGCCACCAGCAGGAGAGGGGGCCGTGGAAACACCATATATTTT
CDR3aa: CATSRRGGRGNTIYF

j_gene: TRBJ2-7
v_gene: TRBV30
d_gene: NA
abundance: NA
CDR3nt: TGTGCCTGGACTACCAGTGCAGGGCACGAGCAGTACTTC
CDR3aa: CAWTTSAGHEQYF

j_gene: TRBJ2-7
v_gene: TRBV5-1
d_gene: TRBD2
abundance: NA
CDR3nt: TGCGCCAGCAGCTTGGTCGCGGGAGGGCCGAACGACGAGCAGTACTTC
CDR3aa: CASSLVAGGPNDEQYF

j_gene: TRBJ1-5
v_gene: TRBV19
d_gene: NA
abundance: NA
CDR3nt: TGTGCCAGTAGTTCGATTCGACTGACCCGTGATCAGCCCCAGCATTTT
CDR3aa: CASSSIRLTRDQPQHF

j_gene: TRBJ1-1
v_gene: TRBV20-1
d_gene: NA
abundance: once
CDR3nt: TGCAGTGCTGCAGGGTACGCTGAAGCTTTCTTT
CDR3aa: CSAAGYAEAFF

j_gene: TRBJ2-7
v_gene: TRBV27
d_gene: TRBD1
abundance: NA
CDR3nt: TGTGCCAGCAGGCGACAGGGGGAGATCTACGAGCAGTACTTC
CDR3aa: CASRRQGEIYEQYF

j_gene: TRBJ1-2
v_gene: TRBV19
d_gene: TRBD1
abundance: NA
CDR3nt: TGTGCCAGCCGCGGACAGGCTGGCTACACCTTC
CDR3aa: CASRGQAGYTF

j_gene: TRBJ2-3
v_gene: TRBV4-1
d_gene: TRBD1
abundance: NA
CDR3nt: TGCGCCAGCAGCCAACCCTGGACAGGCTCTAGCACAGATACGCAGTATTTT
CDR3aa: CASSQPWTGSSTDTQYF

j_gene: TRBJ2-7
v_gene: TRBV28
d_gene: TRBD1
abundance: NA
CDR3nt: TGTGCCAGCAGTTTAGCCGGGACAGGGTTGCACGAGCAGTACTTC
CDR3aa: CASSLAGTGLHEQYF

j_gene: TRBJ2-7
v_gene: TRBV6-6
d_gene: NA
abundance: NA
CDR3nt: TGTGCCAGCAGTACTCTTGACAACCAAGGCGAGCAGTACTTC
CDR3aa: CASSTLDNQGEQYF

j_gene: TRBJ1-2
v_gene: TRBV5-6
d_gene: TRBD1
abundance: NA
CDR3nt: TGTGCCAGCATCAGGGACAGGGAGAACTATGGCTACACCTTC
CDR3aa: CASIRDRENYGYTF

j_gene: TRBJ2-5
v_gene: TRBV10-3
d_gene: NA
abundance: NA
CDR3nt: TGTGCCATCAGCAGCGGACAGCAAGAGACCCAGTACTTC
CDR3aa: CAISSGQQETQYF

j_gene: TRBJ1-1
v_gene: TRBV25-1
d_gene: TRBD1
abundance: NA
CDR3nt: TGTGCCAGCCTCCCCTCGGACAGGGGGCCCACTGAAGCTTTCTTT
CDR3aa: CASLPSDRGPTEAFF

j_gene: TRBJ2-1
v_gene: TRBV5-4
d_gene: NA
abundance: NA
CDR3nt: TGTGCCAGCAGCTTGGTACTAGGCAATGAGCAGTTCTTC
CDR3aa: CASSLVLGNEQFF

j_gene: TRBJ2-1
v_gene: TRBV5-6
d_gene: TRBD2
abundance: NA
CDR3nt: TGTGCCAGCAGCTCTCTAGCGGGAGGAACCTACAATGAGCAGTTCTTC
CDR3aa: CASSSLAGGTYNEQFF

j_gene: TRBJ1-6
v_gene: TRBV5-6
d_gene: NA
abundance: few
CDR3nt: TGTGCCAGCAGCTTATACACAGGAGGTAGCTCCTATAATTCACCCCTCCACTTT
CDR3aa: CASSLYTGGSSYNSPLHF

j_gene: TRBJ2-1
v_gene: TRBV29-1
d_gene: TRBD2
abundance: NA
CDR3nt: TGCAGCGTTGATCCAGCGGGAGTGTACAATGAGCAGTTCTTC
CDR3aa: CSVDPAGVYNEQFF

j_gene: TRBJ2-7
v_gene: TRBV7-2
d_gene: NA
abundance: NA
CDR3nt: TGTGCCAGCAGCCTGGGACTGGTAACCTACGAGCAGTACTTC
CDR3aa: CASSLGLVTYEQYF

j_gene: TRBJ1-2
v_gene: TRBV10-3
d_gene: TRBD1
abundance: NA
CDR3nt: TGTGCCATCAGCCCTGGACAGGGGGGCTATGGCTACACCTTC
CDR3aa: CAISPGQGGYGYTF

j_gene: TRBJ1-1
v_gene: TRBV7-3
d_gene: TRBD1
abundance: NA
CDR3nt: TGTGCCAGCAGCCTGAACAGGGGCACCACTGAAGCTTTCTTT
CDR3aa: CASSLNRGTTEAFF

j_gene: TRBJ2-7
v_gene: TRBV6-1
d_gene: NA
abundance: once
CDR3nt: TGTGCCAGCAGTAAAGTCGGACAAGTCTCCTACGAGCAGTACTTC
CDR3aa: CASSKVGQVSYEQYF

j_gene: TRBJ1-1
v_gene: TRBV6-5
d_gene: NA
abundance: NA
CDR3nt: TGTGCCAGCCTTTCTTTTGAGGGTATTGGTCCGGCTTTCTTT
CDR3aa: CASLSFEGIGPAFF

j_gene: TRBJ1-4
v_gene: TRBV6-6
d_gene: NA
abundance: few
CDR3nt: TGTGCCAGCATCGACGTGGGTTTGGGTGAAAAACTGTTTTTT
CDR3aa: CASIDVGLGEKLFF

j_gene: TRBJ2-3
v_gene: TRBV4-2
d_gene: TRBD2
abundance: NA
CDR3nt: TGTGCCAGCAGCCAAGATGGGCGGGGGGGAAATACGCAGTATTTT
CDR3aa: CASSQDGRGGNTQYF

j_gene: TRBJ1-3
v_gene: TRBV6-5
d_gene: TRBD1
abundance: NA
CDR3nt: TGTGCCAGCAGTGGACAGGGGCCGTCGTATTTT
CDR3aa: CASSGQGPSYF

j_gene: TRBJ2-7
v_gene: TRBV6-5
d_gene: TRBD1
abundance: few
CDR3nt: TGTGCCAGTTGGACAGGCCCTTCCTACGAGCAGTACTTC
CDR3aa: CASWTGPSYEQYF

j_gene: TRBJ1-1
v_gene: TRBV6-4
d_gene: NA
abundance: NA
CDR3nt: TGTGCCGGCACCAGTACAGGGCCGGAAGGTGAAGCTTTCTTT
CDR3aa: CAGTSTGPEGEAFF

j_gene: TRBJ2-3
v_gene: TRBV5-1
d_gene: NA
abundance: NA
CDR3nt: TGCGCCAGCAGCTTGGGGCAGGGAAGCACAGATACGCAGTATTTT
CDR3aa: CASSLGQGSTDTQYF

j_gene: TRBJ2-3
v_gene: TRBV5-1
d_gene: TRBD2
abundance: NA
CDR3nt: TGCGCCAGCAGCTTGGTAGGCGGGACTAGCGGCACAGATACGCAGTATTTT
CDR3aa: CASSLVGGTSGTDTQYF

j_gene: TRBJ1-2
v_gene: TRBV7-9
d_gene: NA
abundance: NA
CDR3nt: TGTGCCAGCAGCCCCTACGCGCTAGATTTGTCGCTTAACTATGGCTACACCTTC
CDR3aa: CASSPYALDLSLNYGYTF

j_gene: TRBJ1-5
v_gene: TRBV28
d_gene: NA
abundance: NA
CDR3nt: TGTGCCAGCAGTTTACAAGTGGCGGGTCAGCCCCAGCATTTT
CDR3aa: CASSLQVAGQPQHF

j_gene: TRBJ2-1
v_gene: TRBV5-1
d_gene: NA
abundance: few
CDR3nt: TGCGCCAGCAGCTTGGGTGGACCCGGGCGGGAGCAGTTCTTC
CDR3aa: CASSLGGPGREQFF

j_gene: TRBJ1-1
v_gene: TRBV5-1
d_gene: TRBD1
abundance: NA
CDR3nt: TGCGCCAGCACCCTATTCCCCCCGGGACAGGGGAGGGGGAACACTGAAGCTTTCTTT
CDR3aa: CASTLFPPGQGRGNTEAFF

j_gene: TRBJ1-6
v_gene: TRBV6-5
d_gene: NA
abundance: NA
CDR3nt: TGTGCCAGCAGCAGGGCCTTTGATTCACCCCTCCACTTT
CDR3aa: CASSRAFDSPLHF

j_gene: TRBJ2-7
v_gene: TRBV28
d_gene: NA
abundance: NA
CDR3nt: TGTGCCAGCAGTCCCGGGACCTCCTACGAGCAGTACTTC
CDR3aa: CASSPGTSYEQYF

j_gene: TRBJ1-6
v_gene: TRBV4-3
d_gene: NA
abundance: NA
CDR3nt: TGCGCCAGCAGCCAAGGGAGGGGCAGTTCACCCCTCCACTTT
CDR3aa: CASSQGRGSSPLHF

j_gene: TRBJ1-1
v_gene: TRBV27
d_gene: NA
abundance: few
CDR3nt: TGTGCCAGCAGCTCAGGGACGAGGGACCAAGCTTTCTTT
CDR3aa: CASSSGTRDQAFF

j_gene: TRBJ2-2
v_gene: TRBV7-8
d_gene: TRBD2
abundance: NA
CDR3nt: TGTGCCAGCAGCTTACGACTAGCGGGGACGAACACCGGGGAGCTGTTTTTT
CDR3aa: CASSLRLAGTNTGELFF